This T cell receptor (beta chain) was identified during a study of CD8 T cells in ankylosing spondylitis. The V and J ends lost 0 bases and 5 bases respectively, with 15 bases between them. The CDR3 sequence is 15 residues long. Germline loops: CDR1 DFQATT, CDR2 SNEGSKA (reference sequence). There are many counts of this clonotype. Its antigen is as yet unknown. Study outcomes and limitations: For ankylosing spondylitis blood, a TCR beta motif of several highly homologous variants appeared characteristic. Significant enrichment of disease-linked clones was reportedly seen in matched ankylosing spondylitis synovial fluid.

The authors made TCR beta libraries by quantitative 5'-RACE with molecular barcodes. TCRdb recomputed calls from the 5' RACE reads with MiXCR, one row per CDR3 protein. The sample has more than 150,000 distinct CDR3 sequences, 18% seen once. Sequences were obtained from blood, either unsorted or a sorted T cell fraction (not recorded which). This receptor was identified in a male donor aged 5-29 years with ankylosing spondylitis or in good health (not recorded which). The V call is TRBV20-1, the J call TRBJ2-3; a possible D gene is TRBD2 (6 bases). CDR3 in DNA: TGCAGTGCTAGAGATCCGGGAGTGGGAGGAGATACGCAGTATTTT. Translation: CSARDPGVGGDTQYF.